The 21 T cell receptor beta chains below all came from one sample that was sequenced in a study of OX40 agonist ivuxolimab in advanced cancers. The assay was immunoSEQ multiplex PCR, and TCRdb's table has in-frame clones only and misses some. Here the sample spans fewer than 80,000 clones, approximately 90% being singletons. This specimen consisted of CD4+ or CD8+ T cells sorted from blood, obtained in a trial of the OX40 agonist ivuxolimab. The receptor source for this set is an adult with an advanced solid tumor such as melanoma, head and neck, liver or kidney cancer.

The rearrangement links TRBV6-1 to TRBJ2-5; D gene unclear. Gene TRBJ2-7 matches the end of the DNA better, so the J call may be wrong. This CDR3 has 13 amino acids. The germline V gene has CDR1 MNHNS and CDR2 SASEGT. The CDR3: CASSEDYWNEQYF. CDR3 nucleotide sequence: TGTGCCAGCAGTGAAGATTACTGGAACGAGCAGTACTTC.

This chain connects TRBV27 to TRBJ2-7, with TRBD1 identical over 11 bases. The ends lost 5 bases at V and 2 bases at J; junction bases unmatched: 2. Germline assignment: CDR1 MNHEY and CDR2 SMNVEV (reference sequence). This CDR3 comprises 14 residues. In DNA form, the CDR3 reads TGTGCCAGCAGTGCGGGACAGGGGGCCTACGAGCAGTACTTC. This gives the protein CASSAGQGAYEQYF.

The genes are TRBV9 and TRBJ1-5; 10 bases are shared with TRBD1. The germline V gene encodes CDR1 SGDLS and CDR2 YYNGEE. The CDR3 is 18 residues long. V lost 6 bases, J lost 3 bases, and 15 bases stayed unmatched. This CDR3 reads CASMCPGQGHNANQPQHF. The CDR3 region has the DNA TGTGCCAGCATGTGTCCGGGACAGGGGCATAATGCCAATCAGCCCCAGCATTTT.

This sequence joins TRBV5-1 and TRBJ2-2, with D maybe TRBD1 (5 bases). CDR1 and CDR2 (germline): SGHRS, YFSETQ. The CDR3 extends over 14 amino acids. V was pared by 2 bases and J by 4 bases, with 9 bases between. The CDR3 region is CASSLVRATGELFF. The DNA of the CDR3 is TGCGCCAGCAGCTTAGTCAGGGCCACCGGGGAGCTGTTTTTT. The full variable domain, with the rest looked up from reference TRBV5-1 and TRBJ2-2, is KAGVTQTPRYLIKTRGQQVTLSCSPISGHRSVSWYQQTPGQGLQFLFEYFSETQRNKGNFPGRFSGRQFSNSRSEMNVSTLELGDSALYLCASSLVRATGELFFGEGSRLTVL.

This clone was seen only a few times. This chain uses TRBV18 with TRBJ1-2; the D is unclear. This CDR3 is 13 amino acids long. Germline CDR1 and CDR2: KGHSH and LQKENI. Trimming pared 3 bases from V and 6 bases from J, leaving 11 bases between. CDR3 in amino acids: CASSPGGIDGYTF. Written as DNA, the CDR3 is TGTGCCAGCTCACCGGGAGGGATAGATGGCTACACCTTC.

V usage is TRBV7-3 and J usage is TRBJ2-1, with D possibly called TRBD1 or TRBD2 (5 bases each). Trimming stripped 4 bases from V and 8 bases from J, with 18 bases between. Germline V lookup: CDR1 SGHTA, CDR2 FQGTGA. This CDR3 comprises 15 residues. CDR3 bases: TGTGCCAGCAGCTCCTTTGGGGGTGGTATGGATGAGCAGTTCTTC. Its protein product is CASSSFGGGMDEQFF.

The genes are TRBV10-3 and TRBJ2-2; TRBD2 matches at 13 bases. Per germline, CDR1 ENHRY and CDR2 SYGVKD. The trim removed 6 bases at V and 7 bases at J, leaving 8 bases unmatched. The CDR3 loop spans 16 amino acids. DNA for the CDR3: TGTGCCATCAGCCACTTGGGGACTAGCGGGATCGGGGAGCTGTTTTTT. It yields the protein CAISHLGTSGIGELFF.

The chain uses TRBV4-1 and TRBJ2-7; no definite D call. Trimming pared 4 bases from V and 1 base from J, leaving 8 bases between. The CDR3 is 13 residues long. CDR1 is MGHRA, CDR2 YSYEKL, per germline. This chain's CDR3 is CASSLTVSYEQYF. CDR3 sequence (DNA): TGCGCCAGCAGCCTGACGGTATCCTACGAGCAGTACTTC.

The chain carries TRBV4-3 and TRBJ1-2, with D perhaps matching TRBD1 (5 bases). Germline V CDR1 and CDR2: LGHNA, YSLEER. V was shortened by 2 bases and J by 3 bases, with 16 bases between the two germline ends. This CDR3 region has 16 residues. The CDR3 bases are TGCGCCAGCAGCCAATACGAGGGCGCGACAGACTATGGCTACACCTTC. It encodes CASSQYEGATDYGYTF.

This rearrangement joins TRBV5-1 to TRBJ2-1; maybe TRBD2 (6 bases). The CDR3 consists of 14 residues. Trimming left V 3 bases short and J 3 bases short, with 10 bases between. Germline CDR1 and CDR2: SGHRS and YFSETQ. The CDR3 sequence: CASSWSGFYNEQFF. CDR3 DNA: TGCGCCAGCAGCTGGAGCGGGTTCTACAATGAGCAGTTCTTC.

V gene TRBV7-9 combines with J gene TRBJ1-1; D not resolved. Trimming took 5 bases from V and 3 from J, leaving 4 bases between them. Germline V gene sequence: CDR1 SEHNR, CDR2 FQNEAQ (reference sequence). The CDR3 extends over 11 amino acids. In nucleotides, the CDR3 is TGTGCCAGCAGCCTGGACACTGAAGCTTTCTTT. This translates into CASSLDTEAFF.

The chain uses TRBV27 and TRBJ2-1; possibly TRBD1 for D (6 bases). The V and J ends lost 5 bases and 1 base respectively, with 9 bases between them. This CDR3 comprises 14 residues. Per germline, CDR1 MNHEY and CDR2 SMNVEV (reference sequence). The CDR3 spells CASSQQGSYNEQFF. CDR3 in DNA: TGTGCCAGCAGTCAACAGGGATCCTACAATGAGCAGTTCTTC.

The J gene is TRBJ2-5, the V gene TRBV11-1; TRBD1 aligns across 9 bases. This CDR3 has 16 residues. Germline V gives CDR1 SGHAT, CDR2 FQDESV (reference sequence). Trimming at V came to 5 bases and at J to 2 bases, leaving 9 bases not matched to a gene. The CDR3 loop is CASSGRPGQGQETQYF. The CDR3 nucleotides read TGTGCCAGCAGCGGCAGACCGGGACAGGGACAAGAGACCCAGTACTTC. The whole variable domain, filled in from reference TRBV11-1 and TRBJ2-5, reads EAEVAQSPRYKITEKSQAVAFWCDPISGHATLYWYRQILGQGPELLVQFQDESVVDDSQLPKDRFSAERLKGVDSTLKIQPAELGDSAMYLCASSGRPGQGQETQYFGPGTRLLVL.

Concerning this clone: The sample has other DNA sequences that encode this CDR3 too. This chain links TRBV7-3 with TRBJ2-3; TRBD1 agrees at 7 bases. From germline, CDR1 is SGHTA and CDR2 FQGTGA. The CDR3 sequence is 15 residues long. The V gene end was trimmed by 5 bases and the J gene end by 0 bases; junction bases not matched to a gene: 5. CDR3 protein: CASSLGTASTDTQYF. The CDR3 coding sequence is TGTGCCAGCAGCCTTGGGACAGCTAGCACAGATACGCAGTATTTT.

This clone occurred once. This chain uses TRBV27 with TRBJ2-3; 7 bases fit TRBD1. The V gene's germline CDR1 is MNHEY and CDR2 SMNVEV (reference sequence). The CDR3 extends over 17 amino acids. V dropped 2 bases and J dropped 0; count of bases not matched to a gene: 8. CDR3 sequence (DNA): TGTGCCAGCAGTTTAATCAGCCCGACAGGGAGCACAGATACGCAGTATTTT. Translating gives CASSLISPTGSTDTQYF.

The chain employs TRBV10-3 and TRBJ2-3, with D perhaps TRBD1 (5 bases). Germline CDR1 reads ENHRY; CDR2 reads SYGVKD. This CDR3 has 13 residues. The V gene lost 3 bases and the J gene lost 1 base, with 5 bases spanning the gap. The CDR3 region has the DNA TGTGCCATCAGTGACAGGGGCACAGATACGCAGTATTTT. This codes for CAISDRGTDTQYF.

The CDR3 protein is CASSLDRALNSYEQYF. The CDR3 DNA follows: TGCGCCAGCAGCCTAGACAGGGCCCTCAACTCCTACGAGCAGTACTTC. The rearrangement joins TRBV4-3 to TRBJ2-7; the match to TRBD1 covers 7 bases. Per the germline V gene, CDR1 is LGHNA and CDR2 is YSLEER. CDR3 length: 16 residues. The V segment lost 4 bases and the J segment 0 bases; nucleotides outside the gene matches: 9.

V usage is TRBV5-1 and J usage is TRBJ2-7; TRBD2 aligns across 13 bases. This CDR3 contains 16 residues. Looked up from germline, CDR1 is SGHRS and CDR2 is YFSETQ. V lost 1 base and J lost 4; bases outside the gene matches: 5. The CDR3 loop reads CASSLSGLAGAYEQYF. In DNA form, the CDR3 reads TGCGCCAGCAGCTTGTCCGGACTAGCGGGAGCTTACGAGCAGTACTTC.

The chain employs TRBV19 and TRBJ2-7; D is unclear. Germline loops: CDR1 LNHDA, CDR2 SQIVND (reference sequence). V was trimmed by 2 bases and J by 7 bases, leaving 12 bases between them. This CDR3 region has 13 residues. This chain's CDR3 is CASSIIKDAEQYF. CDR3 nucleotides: TGTGCCAGTAGTATAATTAAGGACGCGGAGCAGTACTTC.

The CDR3: CASSVTGQDSYEQYF. The CDR3 nucleotides read TGTGCCAGCAGTGTAACGGGACAGGACTCCTACGAGCAGTACTTC. The chain has TRBV6-6 and TRBJ2-7; 8 positions agree with TRBD1. Germline trimming cut 5 bases from V and 0 bases from J; bases unmatched to any gene: 6. The CDR3 is made up of 15 amino acids. The V gene's germline CDR1 is MNHNY and CDR2 SVGAGI (reference sequence).

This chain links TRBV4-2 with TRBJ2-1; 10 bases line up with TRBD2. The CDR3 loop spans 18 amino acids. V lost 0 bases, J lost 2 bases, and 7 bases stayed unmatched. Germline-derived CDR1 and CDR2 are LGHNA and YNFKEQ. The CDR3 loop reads CASSQDRASGSAYNEQFF. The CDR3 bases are TGTGCCAGCAGCCAAGATCGGGCTAGCGGGAGTGCCTACAATGAGCAGTTCTTC.